This is a list of T cell receptor beta chains from one sample in a study of cytomegalovirus exposure and HLA in healthy donors. Generated by immunoSEQ multiplex PCR, the TCRdb table keeps only in-frame clones and is missing some. This table has around 160,000 clones, over 65% appearing once. Sequencing was performed on PBMCs. The source is a man between 35 and 55 years old in good health and CMV-seropositive. The CDR3 runs from the conserved cysteine through the conserved F or W. A D gene is named only where the DNA matches it firmly. Rows give clone size only sometimes, using once, few, many, or a class for an expanded clone.

V,D,length,J,size,DNA,CDR3
TRBV9,TRBD2,15,TRBJ2-5,-,TGTGCCAGCAGCGTAGGACTAGCGGGTGAAGAGACCCAGTACTTC,CASSVGLAGEETQYF
TRBV4-2,-,16,TRBJ2-1,-,TGTGCCAGCAGCCAAGACTGGACGGGAGTATTGAATGAGCAGTTCTTC,CASSQDWTGVLNEQFF
TRBV5-5,-,15,TRBJ2-5,-,TGTGCCAGCAGCTTGGCGGGAACGTACCAAGAGACCCAGTACTTC,CASSLAGTYQETQYF
TRBV5-1,-,14,TRBJ1-5,-,TGCGCCAGCAGCTTGGGTTATAGCAATCAGCCCCAGCATTTT,CASSLGYSNQPQHF
TRBV2,-,12,TRBJ2-3,-,TGTGCCAGCAGAGCCTACACAGATACGCAGTATTTT,CASRAYTDTQYF
TRBV7-3,-,12,TRBJ2-2,-,TGTGCCAGCAGACAAACGTCCGGGGAGCTGTTTTTT,CASRQTSGELFF
TRBV18,-,15,TRBJ2-3,-,TGTGCCAGCTCAACCCAGGGGGGAAGCACAGATACGCAGTATTTT,CASSTQGGSTDTQYF
TRBV6-1,-,14,TRBJ1-2,-,TGTGCCACCGCCCTGGGGGGGGCAGTGGATGGCTACACCTTC,CATALGGAVDGYTF
TRBV6-1,-,16,TRBJ1-5,-,TGTGCCAGCAGTGAACGGACAGTACCCCTCAATCAGCCCCAGCATTTT,CASSERTVPLNQPQHF
TRBV6-5,-,13,TRBJ1-2,few,TGTGCCAGCAGTCCCACAGGGCCCAGTGGCTACACCTTC,CASSPTGPSGYTF
TRBV5-4,-,13,TRBJ2-7,-,TGTGCCAGCAGCTTCGGGTTCGGTTACGAGCAGTACTTC,CASSFGFGYEQYF
TRBV7-2,TRBD2,14,TRBJ2-7,-,TGTGCCAGCAGCCTTAGCGGGAGTTCGCGCGAGCAGTACTTC,CASSLSGSSREQYF
TRBV15,-,14,TRBJ1-1,-,TGTGCCACCAGCAGAGGGGCGGGCTGGACTGAAGCTTTCTTT,CATSRGAGWTEAFF
TRBV19,TRBD1,15,TRBJ1-5,-,TGTGCCAGTAGTATAGGGACAGGGCGTCATCAGCCCCAGCATTTT,CASSIGTGRHQPQHF
TRBV7-9,-,15,TRBJ2-6,-,TGTGCCAGCAGCTTAAGGCAGGCAGGGGCCAACGTCCTGACTTTC,CASSLRQAGANVLTF
TRBV7-2,TRBD2,15,TRBJ2-3,-,TGTGCCAGCAGCTTATTAACTAGCGGGGCAGATACGCAGTATTTT,CASSLLTSGADTQYF
TRBV27,TRBD1,22,TRBJ2-6,-,TGTGCCAGCACTCGGATGGGGGGACAGGTATTCCCTTTTTCCTCTGGGGCCAACGTCCTGACTTTC,CASTRMGGQVFPFSSGANVLTF
TRBV6-1,-,14,TRBJ2-3,few,TGTGCCAGCAGAGAGACAGACGGGACAGATACGCAGTATTTT,CASRETDGTDTQYF
TRBV2,TRBD1,15,TRBJ1-5,-,TGTGCCAGCAGTGAGTCGGGACAGGGAAATCAGCCCCAGCATTTT,CASSESGQGNQPQHF
TRBV18,-,14,TRBJ2-5,-,TGTGCCAGCTCACCGTGGCAGGGTGAAGAGACCCAGTACTTC,CASSPWQGEETQYF
TRBV4-1,TRBD2,16,TRBJ2-5,-,TGCGCCAGCAGCCAAGAAGGGCGGGAGGGCCGGGAGACCCAGTACTTC,CASSQEGREGRETQYF
TRBV28,-,12,TRBJ1-1,-,TGTGCCAGCAGGGTGGGAGACACTGAAGCTTTCTTT,CASRVGDTEAFF
TRBV5-6,-,13,TRBJ1-2,-,TGTGCCAGCAGCTCACCGACAGTCTATGGCTACACCTTC,CASSSPTVYGYTF
TRBV5-8,-,14,TRBJ1-5,-,TGTGCCAGCAGCTTGATTAATAGCAATCAGCCCCAGCATTTT,CASSLINSNQPQHF
TRBV5-1,-,15,TRBJ2-7,-,TGCGCCAGCAACAGACGAGGAGGGAGTCCCTACGAGCAGTACTTC,CASNRRGGSPYEQYF
TRBV2,-,14,TRBJ1-4,-,TGTGCCAGCAGTGAAATTTTCGTAAATGAAAAACTGTTTTTT,CASSEIFVNEKLFF
TRBV5-4,TRBD2,16,TRBJ2-5,few,TGTGCCAGCAGCACCGGTTTAGCGGGAGAGCAAGAGACCCAGTACTTC,CASSTGLAGEQETQYF
TRBV7-9,-,13,TRBJ2-1,-,TGTGCCAGCAGCTTAGGGCTCGGCAGGATAAAGTTCTTC,CASSLGLGRIKFF
TRBV11-3,TRBD1,15,TRBJ2-7,-,TGTGCCAGCAGGCCCGGGACAGGTTGGGGATACGAGCAGTACTTC,CASRPGTGWGYEQYF
TRBV6-6,-,14,TRBJ2-2,-,TGTGCCAGCTGGGACAATTTTCCCGCCGGGGAGCTGTTTTTT,CASWDNFPAGELFF
TRBV29-1,TRBD1,16,TRBJ2-6,-,TGCAGCGCACGTCCCGGGACAGGGTCGGGGGCCAACGTCCTGACTTTC,CSARPGTGSGANVLTF